The 16 T cell receptor beta chains presented below share a single source sample, sequenced in a study of blood T cells in healthy people across ages. PCR was performed a second time for about 6 to 12 cycles using a sample-barcoded 5' primer and a J-beta primer mix. TCRdb called the 5' RACE reads again in MiXCR, with one record for every CDR3 protein. The table has around 1.1 million distinct CDR3 sequences, around two fifths seen once. Sequencing input: blood. These receptors were collected from a young man in good health.

The CDR3 nucleotides are TGTGCCACCAGTGACCCGGGGACAGGGGGCGGAAATCAGCCCCAGCATTTT. As protein: CATSDPGTGGGNQPQHF. The chain uses TRBV24-1 and TRBJ1-5, with 12 bases that match TRBD1. Germline V gene lookup returns CDR1 KGHDR and CDR2 SFDVKD. With V trimmed by 4 bases and J by 4 bases, 7 bases remained unmatched. The CDR3 loop spans 17 amino acids.

This clonotype has more than one count but fewer than ten. V and J are TRBV24-1 and TRBJ2-7; D is tentatively TRBD1 or TRBD2 (5 bases each). CDR3 length: 15 amino acids. The V end lost 8 bases, the J end lost 3 bases, and 19 bases lay between the germline ends. Germline V gene data show CDR1 as KGHDR and CDR2 as SFDVKD. The CDR3 spells CATKLCRQRRYEQYF. CDR3 DNA: TGTGCCACCAAGTTGTGTCGACAGCGGCGCTACGAGCAGTACTTC.

V and J are TRBV7-2 and TRBJ2-3; D not resolved. V gave up 0 bases and J gave up 0 bases, with 7 bases separating them. In germline, CDR1 is SGHTA, CDR2 FQGNSA. The CDR3 loop spans 15 amino acids. The CDR3 DNA is TGTGCCAGCAGCTTAGCTCACACGAGCACAGATACGCAGTATTTT. Protein product: CASSLAHTSTDTQYF.

V is TRBV6-2 or TRBV6-3 and J is TRBJ2-5; the match to TRBD2 covers 10 bases. The germline V gene encodes CDR1 MNHEY and CDR2 SVGEGT. This CDR3 is built from 15 residues. Trimming at V came to 6 bases and at J to 5 bases, leaving 9 bases not matched to a gene. CDR3 in amino acids: CASSPVSGGAETQYF. The CDR3 nucleotides read TGTGCCAGCAGCCCCGTCAGCGGGGGGGCGGAGACCCAGTACTTC.

The chain carries TRBV4-1 and TRBJ1-3; 8 bases agree with TRBD1. The CDR3 is 18 residues long. The V segment lost 0 bases and the J segment 5 bases; nucleotides outside the gene matches: 12. Germline V gene data show CDR1 as MGHRA and CDR2 as YSYEKL. In nucleotides, the CDR3 is TGCGCCAGCAGCCAAGATTGGGGACAGGAACTTGTCAGAAACACCATATATTTT. Translated, it gives CASSQDWGQELVRNTIYF.

The chain combines TRBV20-1 with TRBJ1-1, with 8 bases lining up with TRBD1. This CDR3 has 14 residues. The junction had 1 base not matched to a gene; V was cut back by 0 bases and J by 1 base. Looked up from germline, CDR1 is DFQATT and CDR2 is SNEGSKA (reference sequence). CDR3 in DNA: TGCAGTGCTAGAGATCAGGGGGCGAACACTGAAGCTTTCTTT. Its translation is CSARDQGANTEAFF.

A few counts support this clonotype. V gene TRBV12-3 or TRBV12-4 combines with J gene TRBJ1-2, with D possibly being TRBD1 (6 bases). This CDR3 is built from 13 residues. The V end was cut by 7 bases, the J end by 7 bases, with 16 bases between. This CDR3 reads CASKDTGFGGYTF. Here the CDR3 DNA reads TGTGCCAGCAAAGACACAGGGTTTGGTGGCTACACCTTC.

Notes on this clonotype: The junction does not match germline at one end; this may be a read error. The rearrangement uses TRBV20-1 and TRBJ2-1; a possible D gene is TRBD2 (5 bases). The CDR3 is 15 residues long. Germline assignment: CDR1 DFQATT and CDR2 SNEGSKA (reference sequence). For the CDR3, the DNA is TGCGGTGCTAGCCCCGACATTTTGCCTTACGGTGAGCAGTTCTTC. Amino acids: CGASPDILPYGEQFF.

The genes are TRBV20-1 and TRBJ2-4, with 8 positions matching TRBD1. Unmatched junction bases numbered 3, after V lost 5 bases and J lost 6 bases. Germline V gene lookup returns CDR1 DFQATT and CDR2 SNEGSKA (reference sequence). The CDR3 length is 12 residues. DNA for the CDR3: TGCAGTGCTGTTACAGGGGGAAACATTCAGTACTTC. Translation gives CSAVTGGNIQYF.

The chain is built from TRBV7-9 and TRBJ1-4; 7 bases line up with TRBD1. This CDR3 has 12 residues. Germline CDR1 is SEHNR and CDR2 is FQNEAQ (reference sequence). V shed 6 bases and J 8 bases; nucleotides not matched to a gene: 3. The CDR3 loop is CASRGTVEKLFF. The CDR3 coding sequence is TGTGCCAGCAGAGGGACAGTAGAAAAACTGTTTTTT.

The chain is built from TRBV6-1 and TRBJ2-1; 7 positions agree with TRBD1. From germline, CDR1 is MNHNS and CDR2 SASEGT. The V and J ends lost 3 bases and 9 bases, in that order; junction bases with no gene match: 5. This CDR3 is built from 13 residues. The CDR3 here is CASSDLQGSEQFF. CDR3 sequence (DNA): TGTGCCAGCAGTGATCTACAGGGGAGTGAGCAGTTCTTC.

V gene TRBV6-2 or TRBV6-3 combines with J gene TRBJ2-1, with D uncertain. CDR3 size: 19 residues. Per the germline V gene, CDR1 is MNHEY and CDR2 is SVGEGT. The V end was cut by 5 bases, the J end by 2 bases, with 25 bases between. CDR3 residues: CASSLSQARRPGPYNEQFF. The CDR3 coding sequence is TGTGCCAGCAGTCTTTCCCAGGCGCGACGACCAGGTCCCTACAATGAGCAGTTCTTC.

This CDR3 is CASGQRQTTGQFF. For the CDR3, the DNA is TGTGCCAGCGGCCAGCGACAGACCACCGGGCAGTTCTTC. The rearrangement joins TRBV7-2 to TRBJ2-1, with a weak D call TRBD1 (5 bases). V was pared by 8 bases and J by 12 bases, with 20 bases between. From germline, CDR1 is SGHTA and CDR2 FQGNSA. The CDR3 loop spans 13 amino acids.

Only a few counts were recorded for this clonotype. The chain uses TRBV28 and TRBJ2-3; D gene unclear. Germline CDR1 MDHEN, CDR2 SYDVKM. The CDR3 length is 16 residues. V was shortened by 4 bases and J by 6 bases, with 20 bases between the two germline ends. For the CDR3, the DNA is TGTGCCAGCAGTTATCGACCAAGGGAAAGGACGGATACGCAGTATTTT. Its translation is CASSYRPRERTDTQYF.

The gene calls are TRBV10-3 and TRBJ1-5, with TRBD1 matching over 8 bases. CDR3 length equals 16 residues. Germline CDR1 ENHRY, CDR2 SYGVKD. Trimming at V came to 0 bases and at J to 5 bases, leaving 6 bases not matched to a gene. The chain's CDR3 is CAISESGTGGYQPQHF. The CDR3 coding sequence is TGTGCCATCAGTGAGTCCGGGACAGGAGGTTATCAGCCCCAGCATTTT.

This clonotype was counted only a few times. The chain combines TRBV7-9 with TRBJ1-2; the match to TRBD1 covers 8 bases. Germline CDR1 reads SEHNR; CDR2 reads FQNEAQ (reference sequence). J gave up 8 bases and V 7 bases, and 9 bases lay outside the gene matches. CDR3 length: 13 amino acids. This CDR3 reads CASIKTGENGYTF. CDR3 in DNA: TGTGCCAGCATCAAGACAGGGGAGAACGGCTACACCTTC.